The 28 T cell receptor beta chains reported below all come from one sample, sequenced in a study of identical twins. TCRdb re-analysed the 5' RACE reads in MiXCR, keeping a single row per CDR3 protein. The sample has about 570,000 distinct CDR3 sequences, more than 9% seen once; the top ten hold around 3.1%. These data were also filed under a second study, of yellow fever vaccine responses in identical twins.

The specimen sequenced was PBMCs. The receptors were sampled from a woman in her late teens or twenties in good health.

This sequence joins TRBV28 and TRBJ2-3, with 7 bases lining up with TRBD1. The CDR3 totals 14 residues. Germline V gene lookup returns CDR1 MDHEN and CDR2 SYDVKM. J lost 6 bases, V lost 6 bases, and 9 bases had no gene match. The CDR3 DNA reads TGTGCCAGCAGCACCTGGACAGGCCCCGATACGCAGTATTTT. It is translated as CASSTWTGPDTQYF.

This clonotype was seen a handful of times. The rearrangement joins TRBV12-3 or TRBV12-4 to TRBJ2-3; 7 positions match TRBD2. The CDR3 runs 16 residues. V was clipped by 5 bases and J by 2 bases; unmatched bases: 10. The CDR3 DNA reads TGTGCCAGCAGTCCCCTGTCGGGAGGAAACACAGATACGCAGTATTTT. Translation: CASSPLSGGNTDTQYF.

In its sample, this clonotype was seen a few times. The chain recombines TRBV27 with TRBJ2-1; D is undetermined. Germline V CDR1 and CDR2: MNHEY, SMNVEV (reference sequence). The CDR3 length is 14 residues. With 3 bases removed from V and 0 bases from J, the gap between germline ends came to 6 bases. Here the CDR3 reads CASSFGFSYNEQFF. The CDR3 DNA reads TGTGCCAGCAGTTTTGGGTTCTCCTACAATGAGCAGTTCTTC.

This chain links TRBV4-1 with TRBJ2-7, with 8 nucleotides matching TRBD1. V gave up 1 base and J gave up 2 bases; unmatched junction bases: 7. The germline gives CDR1 MGHRA, CDR2 YSYEKL. The CDR3 spans 16 residues. For the CDR3, the DNA is TGCGCCAGCAGCCAAGGTGAGACAGGGGCCGCCTACGAGCAGTACTTC. It yields the protein CASSQGETGAAYEQYF.

This clonotype has a handful of counts. V is TRBV24-1 and J is TRBJ2-5; 7 bases agree with TRBD1. CDR3 length equals 16 residues. The trim removed 5 bases at V and 2 bases at J, leaving 10 bases unmatched. Germline CDR1 and CDR2: KGHDR and SFDVKD. For the CDR3, the DNA is TGTGCCACCAGTGTAGGGGGCAGGGAAAAACAAGAGACCCAGTACTTC. This sequence encodes CATSVGGREKQETQYF.

This clonotype was observed many times. This chain links TRBV4-3 with TRBJ2-1; the match to TRBD2 covers 10 bases. The CDR3 runs 19 residues. The V gene's germline CDR1 is LGHNA and CDR2 YSLEER. With V trimmed by 0 bases and J by 0 bases, 8 bases remained unmatched. CDR3 in amino acids: CASSQDTGTSAPSYNEQFF. For the CDR3, the DNA is TGCGCCAGCAGCCAAGATACGGGGACTAGCGCCCCCTCCTACAATGAGCAGTTCTTC.

Ten or more counts support this clonotype. This rearrangement joins TRBV15 to TRBJ2-1, with D possibly being TRBD2 (5 bases). The ends were cut back, 1 base at V and 5 bases at J, with 15 bases in the middle. CDR3 size: 16 residues. From germline, CDR1 is LNHNV and CDR2 YYDKDF (reference sequence). DNA for the CDR3: TGTGCCACCAGCAGAGGTTGGAGGCTAGGAGACAATGAGCAGTTCTTC. Translation: CATSRGWRLGDNEQFF.

The rearrangement links TRBV7-6 to TRBJ2-7, with D hard to call. The ends were cut back, 0 bases at V and 2 bases at J, with 11 bases in the middle. There are 15 residues in the CDR3. Germline lookup yields CDR1 SGHVS and CDR2 FNYEAQ. Here the CDR3 reads CASSLAADLTYEQYF. The CDR3, as DNA: TGTGCCAGCAGCTTAGCTGCAGACCTAACCTACGAGCAGTACTTC.

This clonotype came up a few times. The chain joins TRBV7-8 to TRBJ2-2, with D possibly TRBD1 on 5 matching bases. Per the germline V gene, CDR1 is SGHVS and CDR2 is FQNEAQ. V lost 1 base to trimming and J lost 2 bases, with 14 bases between them. The CDR3 is made up of 17 amino acids. The CDR3 protein is CASSLERARENTGELFF. Here the CDR3 DNA reads TGTGCCAGCAGCTTAGAACGCGCCAGGGAAAACACCGGGGAGCTGTTTTTT. Filled out from reference TRBV7-8 and TRBJ2-2, the complete variable domain reads GAGVSQSPRYKVAKRGQDVALRCDPISGHVSLFWYQQALGQGPEFLTYFQNEAQLDKSGLPSDRFFAERPEGSVSTLKIQRTQQEDSAVYLCASSLERARENTGELFFGEGSRLTVL.

The chain uses TRBV10-1 and TRBJ2-7; possibly TRBD1 or TRBD2 for D (5 bases each). Germline CDR1 WNHNN, CDR2 SYGVQD (reference sequence). V lost 6 bases and J 4 bases, leaving 16 bases between the germline ends. The CDR3 is made up of 14 amino acids. DNA for the CDR3: TGCGCCAGCAGCTCAACCGGGACGCTTTACGAGCAGTACTTC. Protein: CASSSTGTLYEQYF.

This clonotype has ten or more counts. This sequence joins TRBV2 and TRBJ1-4; 7 nucleotides match TRBD1. The ends lost 6 bases at V and 5 bases at J; junction bases unmatched: 9. The CDR3 spans 15 residues. Germline CDR1 reads SNHLY; CDR2 reads FYNNEI. CDR3 in amino acids: CASRIRDSGNEKLFF. CDR3 nucleotides: TGTGCCAGCAGGATTAGGGACAGTGGGAATGAAAAACTGTTTTTT.

This clonotype occurred a few times. The J gene is TRBJ2-5, the V gene TRBV15; TRBD1 agrees at 9 bases. Germline lookup yields CDR1 LNHNV and CDR2 YYDKDF (reference sequence). There are 14 residues in the CDR3. Trimming cost V 5 bases and J 5 bases; bases outside gene matches: 6. Here the CDR3 DNA reads TGTGCCACCAGCGATAGGGACAGGGCCGAGACCCAGTACTTC. This encodes CATSDRDRAETQYF.

V is TRBV25-1 and J is TRBJ2-3, with 7 nucleotides matching TRBD2. With 3 bases clipped from V and 5 bases from J, the junction kept 5 bases outside the gene matches. Per the germline V gene, CDR1 is MGHDK and CDR2 is SYGVNS. This CDR3 is built from 14 residues. The CDR3, as DNA: TGTGCCAGCAGTGATCTTCTAGCGGTAGATACGCAGTATTTT. Translated: CASSDLLAVDTQYF.

In its sample, this clonotype was seen a few times. This chain joins TRBV4-3 and TRBJ2-3; D unclear. Germline CDR1 reads LGHNA; CDR2 reads YSLEER. The CDR3 contains 15 residues. The V end was cut by 1 base, the J end by 4 bases, with 12 bases between. The CDR3 nucleotides are TGCGCCAGCAGCCAAGGGGGAAGGGTTTCAGATACGCAGTATTTT. Its translation is CASSQGGRVSDTQYF.

This clonotype showed up many times. V and J are TRBV28 and TRBJ2-1; 8 bases match TRBD2. The CDR3 extends over 18 amino acids. V dropped 6 bases and J dropped 6; count of bases not matched to a gene: 19. The germline V gene has CDR1 MDHEN and CDR2 SYDVKM. The CDR3 DNA is TGTGCCAGCAGCTTACATTCTGGGAGGGTAGCGGGACGCAATGAGCAGTTCTTC. It specifies CASSLHSGRVAGRNEQFF.

This clonotype was observed a few times. This sequence joins TRBV28 and TRBJ2-7; TRBD1 matches 10 bases. Per the germline V gene, CDR1 is MDHEN and CDR2 is SYDVKM. The CDR3 is 15 residues long. J was trimmed by 6 bases and V by 1 base; bases with no gene match: 6. Written as DNA, the CDR3 is TGTGCCAGCAGTTTATTTGACAGGGGGCTGGGCGAGCAGTACTTC. Protein: CASSLFDRGLGEQYF.

V usage is TRBV20-1 and J usage is TRBJ2-1; no reliable D call. Germline V gene lookup returns CDR1 DFQATT and CDR2 SNEGSKA (reference sequence). V shed 5 bases and J shed 9 bases, with 14 bases lying between them. The CDR3 totals 12 residues. In DNA, the CDR3 is TGCAGTGCTCCTAAACTCTCGGGTGAGCAGTTCTTC. Amino acid sequence: CSAPKLSGEQFF.

This clonotype showed up just a few times. The CDR3 DNA follows: TGTGCCAGCAGCGGGGGCGATTCCTACGAGCAGTACTTC. Its protein is CASSGGDSYEQYF. This chain connects TRBV28 to TRBJ2-7; D may be TRBD1 or TRBD2 (6 bases each). Germline V gene data show CDR1 as MDHEN and CDR2 as SYDVKM. The CDR3 sequence is 13 residues long. Trimming shortened V by 6 bases and J by 1 base, and 10 bases separated the two germline ends.

This clonotype was seen only a few times. This chain joins TRBV20-1 and TRBJ1-5, with a possible D match to TRBD1 (6 bases). Trimming removed 3 bases from V and 5 bases from J, with 11 bases in between. This CDR3 spans 13 amino acids. The germline CDR1 and CDR2 sequences are DFQATT and SNEGSKA (reference sequence). Here the CDR3 reads CSARGTPDQPQHF. The CDR3 DNA reads as TGCAGTGCTAGGGGGACACCCGATCAGCCCCAGCATTTT.

The chain recombines TRBV4-2 with TRBJ2-1; TRBD2 aligns across 13 bases. Germline V gene sequence: CDR1 LGHNA, CDR2 YNFKEQ. J was trimmed by 7 bases and V by 1 base; bases with no gene match: 4. CDR3 length: 16 amino acids. The CDR3 DNA reads as TGTGCCAGCAGCCAAGGAGGGACTAGCGGGATAAATGAGCAGTTCTTC. This codes for CASSQGGTSGINEQFF.

This clonotype was counted at least ten times. The chain employs TRBV29-1 and TRBJ2-7; D is unresolved. Trimming removed 3 bases at V and 3 bases at J, with 12 bases between. The CDR3 extends over 13 amino acids. Germline V gene sequence: CDR1 SQVTM, CDR2 ANQGSEA. CDR3 in amino acids: CSVETLGGYEQYF. CDR3 coding DNA: TGCAGCGTTGAGACTCTGGGCGGCTACGAGCAGTACTTC.

This rearrangement joins TRBV12-3 or TRBV12-4 to TRBJ2-6, with D possibly being TRBD2 (6 bases). Trimming took off 2 bases at V and 0 bases at J, with 11 bases between the two ends. This CDR3 spans 17 amino acids. CDR3 sequence: CASSLSWGLSGANVLTF. The CDR3 DNA sequence: TGTGCCAGCAGTTTATCCTGGGGACTCTCTGGGGCCAACGTCCTGACTTTC.

At least ten counts were recorded for this clonotype. This rearrangement joins TRBV29-1 to TRBJ2-7, with a possible D match to TRBD1 (5 bases). Per germline, CDR1 SQVTM and CDR2 ANQGSEA. Between the trimmed V and J ends, which lost 0 bases and 8 bases, there was a span of 11 bases. The CDR3 runs to 12 residues. The chain's CDR3 is CSVEDPPDKQYF. The CDR3 DNA reads TGCAGCGTTGAAGATCCCCCGGACAAGCAGTACTTC.

This clonotype was counted many times. The chain links TRBV12-3 or TRBV12-4 to TRBJ2-1; TRBD2 matches 10 bases. The CDR3 totals 15 residues. V lost 7 bases to trimming and J lost 5 bases; unmatched junction nucleotides: 8. CDR3 residues: CASTLGTSENNEQFF. The CDR3 coding sequence is TGTGCCAGCACTTTGGGGACTAGCGAGAACAATGAGCAGTTCTTC.

V usage is TRBV25-1 and J usage is TRBJ1-6; 9 bases line up with TRBD1. Germline V gene sequence: CDR1 MGHDK, CDR2 SYGVNS. The J segment lost 0 bases and the V segment lost 2 bases, leaving 5 bases of the junction unmatched. The CDR3 contains 18 residues. CDR3 loop: CASSERTGGSSYNSPLHF. Written as DNA, the CDR3 is TGTGCCAGCAGTGAACGCACAGGGGGCAGCTCCTATAATTCACCCCTCCACTTT.

The chain recombines TRBV5-1 with TRBJ1-5, with a possible D match to TRBD1 (6 bases). The CDR3 spans 16 residues. Germline-derived CDR1 and CDR2 are SGHRS and YFSETQ. Trimming pared 2 bases from V and 0 bases from J, leaving 12 bases between. The CDR3 coding sequence is TGCGCCAGCAGCTTCGGGACATCCGATAGCAATCAGCCCCAGCATTTT. It is translated as CASSFGTSDSNQPQHF.

This clonotype appeared many times. The chain uses TRBV29-1 and TRBJ2-1; D not certain. CDR1 and CDR2 (germline): SQVTM, ANQGSEA. The CDR3 extends over 13 amino acids. V lost 7 bases, J lost 10 bases, and 20 bases lay in between. This CDR3 reads CSAEGDATREQFF. In nucleotides, the CDR3 is TGCAGCGCCGAAGGAGATGCAACAAGGGAGCAGTTCTTC.

This clonotype has a handful of counts. V gene TRBV10-3 combines with J gene TRBJ2-2; tentative D call: TRBD1 (6 bases). The CDR3 runs to 15 residues. Germline V gene lookup returns CDR1 ENHRY and CDR2 SYGVKD. The V end lost 6 bases, the J end lost 0 bases, and 11 bases lay between the germline ends. This CDR3 is CAIRRDTANTGELFF. Here the CDR3 DNA reads TGTGCCATCAGGAGGGACACAGCGAACACCGGGGAGCTGTTTTTT.